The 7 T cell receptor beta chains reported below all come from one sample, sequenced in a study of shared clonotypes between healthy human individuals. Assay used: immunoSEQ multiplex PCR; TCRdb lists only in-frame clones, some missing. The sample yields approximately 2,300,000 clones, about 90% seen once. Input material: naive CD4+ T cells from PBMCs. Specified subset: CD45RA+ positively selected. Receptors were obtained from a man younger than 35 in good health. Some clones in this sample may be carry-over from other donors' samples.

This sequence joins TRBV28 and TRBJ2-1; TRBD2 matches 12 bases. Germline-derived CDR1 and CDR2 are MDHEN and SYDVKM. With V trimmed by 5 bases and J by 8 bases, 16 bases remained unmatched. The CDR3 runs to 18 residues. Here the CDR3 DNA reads TGTGCCAGCAGTCCCCCCCCGACTAGCGGGAGTAATAGCGATGAGCAGTTCTTC. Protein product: CASSPPPTSGSNSDEQFF.

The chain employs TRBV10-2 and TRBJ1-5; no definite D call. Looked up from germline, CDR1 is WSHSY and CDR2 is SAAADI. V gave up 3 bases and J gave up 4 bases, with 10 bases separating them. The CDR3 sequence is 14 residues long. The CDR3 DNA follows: TGCGCCAGCAGTGATGGCCAGCAAAATCAGCCCCAGCATTTT. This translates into CASSDGQQNQPQHF.

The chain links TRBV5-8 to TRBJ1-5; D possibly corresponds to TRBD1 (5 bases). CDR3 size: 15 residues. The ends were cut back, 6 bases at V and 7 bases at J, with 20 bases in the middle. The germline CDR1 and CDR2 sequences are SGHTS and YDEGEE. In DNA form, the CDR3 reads TGTGCCAGCACCCACCGCGGGGCGGTCAGGCAGCCCCAGCATTTT. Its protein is CASTHRGAVRQPQHF.

The CDR3 protein is CAWMKSSYNEQFF. The CDR3 DNA reads as TGTGCCTGGATGAAAAGCTCCTACAATGAGCAGTTCTTC. This chain connects TRBV30 to TRBJ2-1; D remains unclear. The CDR3 has 13 residues. Trimming removed 4 bases from V and 0 bases from J, with 7 bases in between. Germline CDR1 is GTSNPN and CDR2 is SVGIG (reference sequence).

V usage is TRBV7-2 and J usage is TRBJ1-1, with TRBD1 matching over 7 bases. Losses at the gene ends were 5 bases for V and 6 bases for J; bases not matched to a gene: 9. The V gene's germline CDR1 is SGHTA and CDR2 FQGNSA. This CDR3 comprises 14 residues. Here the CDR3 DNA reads TGTGCCAGCAGCAGTCGACAGGGCCTGGCTGAAGCTTTCTTT. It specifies CASSSRQGLAEAFF.

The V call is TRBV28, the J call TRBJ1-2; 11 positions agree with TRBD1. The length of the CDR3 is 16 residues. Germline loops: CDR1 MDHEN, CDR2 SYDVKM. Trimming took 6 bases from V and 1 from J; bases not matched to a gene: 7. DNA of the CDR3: TGTGCCAGCAGGCGGACAGGGGGCGCGGATAACTATGGCTACACCTTC. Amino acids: CASRRTGGADNYGYTF.

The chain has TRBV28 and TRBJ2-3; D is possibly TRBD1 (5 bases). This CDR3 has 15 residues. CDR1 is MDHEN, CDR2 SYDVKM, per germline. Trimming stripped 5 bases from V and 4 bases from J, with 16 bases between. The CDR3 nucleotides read TGTGCCAGCAGTCCCCCTATGGGGCCCGCAGATACGCAGTATTTT. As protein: CASSPPMGPADTQYF.